This T cell receptor beta chain comes out of a study of vaccination effects on CD4 cells after COVID-19. As for this clone: Its antigen is unknown.

Study-wide results and caveats: There was only 1 of 255 vaccine-induced clones in healthy vaccinees that cross-reacted with common cold coronaviruses.

Only in-frame clones appear in the TCRdb table, and some are missing; sequencing was by immunoSEQ multiplex PCR. The table shows 68,000 or so clones, with about four fifths occurring only once. The CDR3 spans 17 residues. V dropped 2 bases and J dropped 3; count of bases not matched to a gene: 7. Germline values: CDR1 MNHEY, CDR2 SVGEGT. Antigen-specific CD4+ T cell clonotypes were called by their expansion after viral peptide-pool culture in ViraFEST. Subsequent to ten to eleven days of culture, CD4+ T cells were isolated. All vaccine recipients tested negative for nucleocapsid antibodies and had never contracted SARS-CoV-2 infection. IL-2 at about 9.7 IU/ml and peptides at about 9.2 ug/ml were added to cultured PBMC, around 2.2 million per well.

The sample in question was CD4+ T cells from PBMCs cultured with SARS-CoV-2 spike peptides, obtained before COVID-19 vaccination. This TCR was recovered from a human donor who received a COVID-19 vaccine. The gene calls are TRBV6-2 or TRBV6-3 and TRBJ2-7, with TRBD2 matching over 13 bases. CDR3 loop: CASSYGTSGDFHYEQYV. As DNA, the CDR3 is TGTGCCAGCAGTTACGGGACTAGCGGGGATTTTCACTACGAGCAGTACGTC.